This T cell receptor beta chain is from a study of patients and donors after allogeneic stem cell transplantation. Trimming took off 3 bases at V and 7 bases at J, with 18 bases between the two ends. This CDR3 spans 15 amino acids. TCRdb re-called the RT-PCR reads through MiXCR, storing one row per CDR3 protein. The profile shows some 880,000 distinct CDR3 sequences, approximately 18% of them singletons. The sequence was obtained from a human donor who was either an allogeneic HSCT recipient or a stem cell or donor lymphocyte infusion donor (not recorded which). It is not recorded whose cells these are; they may come from a transplant donor. The V gene is TRBV12-3 or TRBV12-4, the J gene TRBJ2-5; D possibly uses TRBD1 or TRBD2 (6 bases each). The sample consisted of blood, either unsorted or a sorted T cell fraction (not recorded which). The CDR3: CASSFKVGGRGTQYF. The CDR3 region has the DNA TGTGCCAGCAGTTTCAAGGTGGGGGGCCGGGGGACCCAGTACTTC.